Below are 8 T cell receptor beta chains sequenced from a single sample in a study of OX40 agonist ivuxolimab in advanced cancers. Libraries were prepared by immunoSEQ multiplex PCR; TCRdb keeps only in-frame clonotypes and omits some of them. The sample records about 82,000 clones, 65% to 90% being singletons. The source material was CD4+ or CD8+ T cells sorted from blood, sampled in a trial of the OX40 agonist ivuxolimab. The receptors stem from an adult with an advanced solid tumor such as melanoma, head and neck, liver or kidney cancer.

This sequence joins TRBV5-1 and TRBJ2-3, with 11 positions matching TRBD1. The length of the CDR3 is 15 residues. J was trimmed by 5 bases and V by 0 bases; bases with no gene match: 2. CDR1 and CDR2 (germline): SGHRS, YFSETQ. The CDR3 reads CASSLAGQGVDTQYF. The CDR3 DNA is TGCGCCAGCAGCTTGGCGGGACAGGGGGTAGATACGCAGTATTTT. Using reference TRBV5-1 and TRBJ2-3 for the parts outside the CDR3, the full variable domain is KAGVTQTPRYLIKTRGQQVTLSCSPISGHRSVSWYQQTPGQGLQFLFEYFSETQRNKGNFPGRFSGRQFSNSRSEMNVSTLELGDSALYLCASSLAGQGVDTQYFGPGTRLTVL.

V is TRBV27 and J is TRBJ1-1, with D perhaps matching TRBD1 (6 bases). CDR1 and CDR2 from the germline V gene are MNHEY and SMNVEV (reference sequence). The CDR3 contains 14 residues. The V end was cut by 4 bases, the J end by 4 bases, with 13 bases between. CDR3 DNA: TGTGCCAGCAGTTCCCCGGGGGCGGGCACTGAAGCTTTCTTT. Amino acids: CASSSPGAGTEAFF.

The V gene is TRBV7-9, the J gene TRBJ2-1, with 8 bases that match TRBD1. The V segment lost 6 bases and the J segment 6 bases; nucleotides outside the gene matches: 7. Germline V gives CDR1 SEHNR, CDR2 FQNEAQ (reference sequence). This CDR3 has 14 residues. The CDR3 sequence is CASRGTGPTNEQFF. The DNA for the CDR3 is TGTGCCAGCAGGGGGACAGGCCCCACCAATGAGCAGTTCTTC.

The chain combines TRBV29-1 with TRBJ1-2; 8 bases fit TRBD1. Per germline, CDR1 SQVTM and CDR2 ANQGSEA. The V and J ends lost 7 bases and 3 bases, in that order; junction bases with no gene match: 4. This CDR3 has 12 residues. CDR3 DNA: TGCAGCGGTGGACAGGGCGACTATGGCTACACCTTC. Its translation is CSGGQGDYGYTF. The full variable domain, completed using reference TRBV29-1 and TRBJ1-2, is SAVISQKPSRDICQRGTSLTIQCQVDSQVTMMFWYRQQPGQSLTLIATANQGSEATYESGFVIDKFPISRPNLTFSTLTVSNMSPEDSSIYLCSGGQGDYGYTFGSGTRLTVV.

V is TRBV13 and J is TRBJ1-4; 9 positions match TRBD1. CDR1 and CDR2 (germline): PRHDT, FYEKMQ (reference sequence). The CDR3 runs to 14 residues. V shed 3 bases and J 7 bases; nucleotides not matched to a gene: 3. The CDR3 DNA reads TGTGCCAGCAGCTTGACAGGGGGTGGTGAAAAACTGTTTTTT. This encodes CASSLTGGGEKLFF.

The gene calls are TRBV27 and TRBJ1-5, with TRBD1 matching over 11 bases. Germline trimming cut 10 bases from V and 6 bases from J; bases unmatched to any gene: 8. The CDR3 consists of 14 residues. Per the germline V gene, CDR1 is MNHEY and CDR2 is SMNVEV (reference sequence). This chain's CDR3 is CATSDRGRGQPQHF. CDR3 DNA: TGTGCCACCTCGGACAGGGGGCGAGGTCAGCCCCAGCATTTT.

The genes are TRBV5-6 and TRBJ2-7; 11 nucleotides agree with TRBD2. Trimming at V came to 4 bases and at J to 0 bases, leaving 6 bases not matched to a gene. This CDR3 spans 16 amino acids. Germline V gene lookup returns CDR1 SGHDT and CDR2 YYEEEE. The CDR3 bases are TGTGCCAGCAGCGTACTAGCGGGAGTCCTCTCCTACGAGCAGTACTTC. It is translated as CASSVLAGVLSYEQYF.

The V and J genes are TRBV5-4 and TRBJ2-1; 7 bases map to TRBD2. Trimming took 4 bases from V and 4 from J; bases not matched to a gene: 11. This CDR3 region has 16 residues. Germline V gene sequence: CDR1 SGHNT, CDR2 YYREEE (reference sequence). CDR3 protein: CASSPTGTTAYNEQFF. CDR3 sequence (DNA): TGTGCCAGCAGCCCTACCGGGACTACAGCATACAATGAGCAGTTCTTC.